What follows are 32 T cell receptor beta chains derived from one specimen sequenced in a study of blood T cell repertoires in COVID-19 (dated by TCRdb to between 2020 and 2021). Library construction relied on the immunoSEQ multiplex PCR assay. Drawn from immuneACCESS, this table holds only the in-frame rearrangements with V and J called that TCRdb kept. Clones are partly lost; checked studies trace under half to an unresolved V gene and leave the rest unexplained. The sample profile shows some 73,000 clones; about 89% of them were found once. The ten biggest clones cover less than 15% of the sample. The source material was peripheral blood. The receptors here all came from a woman aged 55-69 years with acute or convalescent COVID-19.

The gene calls are TRBV3-1 (or the pseudogene TRBV3-2) and TRBJ1-5, with TRBD1 as a possible D gene (5 bases). Trimming pared 2 bases from V and 5 bases from J, leaving 10 bases between. CDR1 and CDR2 from the germline V gene are LGHDT and YNNKEL (reference sequence). This CDR3 contains 14 residues. CDR3 coding DNA: TGTGCCAGCAGCCAATCCGGAGGGGATCAGCCCCAGCATTTT. This sequence encodes CASSQSGGDQPQHF.

The rearrangement links TRBV10-3 to TRBJ1-2, with a possible D match to TRBD1 (6 bases). The CDR3 has 17 residues. V was cut by 3 bases and J by 4 bases, with 21 bases left in between. The V gene's germline CDR1 is ENHRY and CDR2 SYGVKD. CDR3 amino acids: CAISETLSGEKGYGYTF. DNA of the CDR3: TGTGCCATCAGTGAAACCCTATCAGGGGAAAAAGGCTATGGCTACACCTTC.

The chain couples TRBV7-9 to TRBJ1-1; 7 bases are shared with TRBD1. V was pared by 3 bases and J by 0 bases, with 7 bases of the junction left unmatched. The CDR3 runs to 16 residues. CDR1 SEHNR and CDR2 FQNEAQ come from the germline V gene (reference sequence). DNA for the CDR3: TGTGCCAGCAGCTTGGAGGGGGCGGCGATGAACACTGAAGCTTTCTTT. Protein sequence: CASSLEGAAMNTEAFF. Based on the CDR3 plus reference TRBV7-9 and TRBJ1-1, the full variable domain is DTGVSQNPRHKITKRGQNVTFRCDPISEHNRLYWYRQTLGQGPEFLTYFQNEAQLEKSRLLSDRFSAERPKGSFSTLEIQRTEQGDSAMYLCASSLEGAAMNTEAFFGQGTRLTVV.

The chain combines TRBV5-6 with TRBJ1-1; the match to TRBD1 covers 11 bases. Unmatched junction bases numbered 7, after V lost 4 bases and J lost 2 bases. CDR1 and CDR2 (germline): SGHDT, YYEEEE. The CDR3 sequence is 16 residues long. The CDR3 protein is CASSPGTGGGNTEAFF. Written as DNA, the CDR3 is TGTGCCAGCAGCCCCGGGACAGGGGGAGGCAACACTGAAGCTTTCTTT.

In its sample, this clone was seen once. V and J are TRBV20-1 and TRBJ2-7, with TRBD1 matching over 11 bases. J gave up 5 bases and V 3 bases, and 6 bases lay outside the gene matches. The CDR3 runs to 14 residues. Germline V gene data show CDR1 as DFQATT and CDR2 as SNEGSKA (reference sequence). CDR3 loop: CSASEDRGQHEQYF. CDR3 in DNA: TGCAGTGCTAGTGAGGACAGGGGGCAACACGAGCAGTACTTC.

The rearrangement joins TRBV19 to TRBJ2-2; maybe TRBD1 (5 bases). The length of the CDR3 is 15 residues. V was clipped by 6 bases and J by 4 bases, with 15 bases between them. Germline CDR1 and CDR2: LNHDA and SQIVND (reference sequence). The CDR3 sequence: CASSTGQGGTGELFF. The DNA for the CDR3 is TGTGCCAGTAGCACCGGGCAGGGTGGCACCGGGGAGCTGTTTTTT.

The V call is TRBV18, the J call TRBJ1-2, with TRBD1 matching over 8 bases. Germline V lookup: CDR1 KGHSH, CDR2 LQKENI. V lost 5 bases, J lost 7 bases, and 9 bases stayed unmatched. The CDR3 has 14 amino acids. The CDR3, as DNA: TGTGCCAGCTCAGTCCGGACAGGGCAAGCTGGCTACACCTTC. It specifies CASSVRTGQAGYTF.

The chain recombines TRBV9 with TRBJ1-3, with 7 bases matching TRBD1. The trim removed 4 bases at V and 8 bases at J, leaving 9 bases unmatched. Germline V gene lookup returns CDR1 SGDLS and CDR2 YYNGEE. CDR3 length equals 14 residues. CDR3 nucleotide sequence: TGTGCCAGCAGCTCCAGGACAGGTCGGGACACCATATATTTT. Its protein product is CASSSRTGRDTIYF.

V is TRBV5-6 and J is TRBJ2-7; tentatively, D is TRBD1 (5 bases). Germline V gene data show CDR1 as SGHDT and CDR2 as YYEEEE. The CDR3 is 16 residues long. Trimming took 3 bases from V and 2 from J, leaving 18 bases between them. CDR3 DNA sequence: TGTGCCAGCAGCTATGTGGTGGGGCAACTGGCCTACGAGCAGTACTTC. It yields the protein CASSYVVGQLAYEQYF.

V gene TRBV24-1 combines with J gene TRBJ2-4; D possibly corresponds to TRBD1 (6 bases). The CDR3 has 15 amino acids. V was pared by 5 bases and J by 0 bases, with 10 bases between. Germline V CDR1 and CDR2: KGHDR, SFDVKD. CDR3 bases: TGTGCCACCAGTGTCTACAGGGAAGCCAAAAACATTCAGTACTTC. Translated, it gives CATSVYREAKNIQYF.

This chain uses TRBV4-2 with TRBJ1-6; D ambiguous. Germline loops: CDR1 LGHNA, CDR2 YNFKEQ. The V gene lost 0 bases and the J gene lost 0 bases, with 6 bases spanning the gap. The CDR3 is 16 amino acids. This CDR3 is CASSQDENSYNSPLHF. The CDR3 coding sequence is TGTGCCAGCAGCCAAGATGAGAACTCCTATAATTCACCCCTCCACTTT.

The chain uses TRBV6-5 and TRBJ1-2; D is unresolved. There are 14 residues in the CDR3. V lost 7 bases to trimming and J lost 2 bases, with 14 bases between them. Germline V gives CDR1 MNHEY, CDR2 SVGAGI. DNA of the CDR3: TGTGCCAGCACGACCCGACACCTAAACTATGGCTACACCTTC. This translates into CASTTRHLNYGYTF.

V and J are TRBV6-5 and TRBJ2-7; 7 nucleotides line up with TRBD1. This CDR3 is built from 14 residues. Germline loops: CDR1 MNHEY, CDR2 SVGAGI. V shed 5 bases and J 3 bases; nucleotides not matched to a gene: 7. Here the CDR3 DNA reads TGTGCCAGCAGTCGGGACAGCCACTTCTACGAGCAGTACTTC. It codes for CASSRDSHFYEQYF.

V is TRBV2 and J is TRBJ2-3; 16 positions match TRBD2. V shed 10 bases, J shed 0 bases, and the junction held 10 bases outside the gene matches. The CDR3 loop spans 18 amino acids. The germline V gene encodes CDR1 SNHLY and CDR2 FYNNEI. CDR3 DNA sequence: TGTGCCATCATAAGAGGGACTAGCGGGGGGGCCAGCACAGATACGCAGTATTTT. It codes for CAIIRGTSGGASTDTQYF.

This clone was observed a single time. The chain links TRBV6-5 to TRBJ2-2, with 10 nucleotides matching TRBD1. J was trimmed by 4 bases and V by 8 bases; bases with no gene match: 4. CDR1 is MNHEY and CDR2 is SVGAGI in the germline V gene. The CDR3 covers 14 residues. CDR3 residues: CASHRDRGTGELFF. CDR3 nucleotides: TGTGCCAGCCACCGGGACAGGGGCACCGGGGAGCTGTTTTTT.

The chain is built from TRBV29-1 and TRBJ2-3, with TRBD1 as a possible D gene (5 bases). Germline V lookup: CDR1 SQVTM, CDR2 ANQGSEA. The CDR3 runs 16 residues. V lost 0 bases to trimming and J lost 8 bases, with 21 bases between them. DNA for the CDR3: TGCAGCGTTGAAGATCTTCCGAGGCAGGGCGGACGTACGCAGTATTTT. Protein sequence: CSVEDLPRQGGRTQYF.

This chain uses TRBV5-1 with TRBJ2-7; TRBD1 matches 8 bases. The CDR3 spans 14 residues. Germline CDR1 and CDR2: SGHRS and YFSETQ. After removal of 4 bases from V and 4 bases from J, the junction contained 7 bases not matched to a gene. The CDR3 DNA follows: TGCGCCAGCAGCGGACAGGGCCCCCTATACGAGCAGTACTTC. Translation gives CASSGQGPLYEQYF.

This clone has just a few counts. This rearrangement joins TRBV4-1 to TRBJ2-7; a weak D match, TRBD2 (6 bases). CDR1 is MGHRA, CDR2 YSYEKL, per germline. With 1 base removed from V and 3 bases from J, the gap between germline ends came to 10 bases. CDR3 size: 14 residues. CDR3 protein: CASSQGGRDYEQYF. The CDR3 DNA is TGCGCCAGCAGCCAAGGTGGGCGGGACTACGAGCAGTACTTC.

The V call is TRBV9, the J call TRBJ1-2; TRBD1 aligns across 7 bases. The germline V gene encodes CDR1 SGDLS and CDR2 YYNGEE. CDR3 size: 14 residues. Unmatched junction bases numbered 6, after V lost 3 bases and J lost 4 bases. The CDR3: CASSARQGGYGYTF. The CDR3 nucleotides are TGTGCCAGCAGCGCCCGACAGGGCGGCTATGGCTACACCTTC.

This clone was detected only a few times. The chain couples TRBV29-1 to TRBJ1-3; no definite D call. Per the germline V gene, CDR1 is SQVTM and CDR2 is ANQGSEA. This CDR3 has 14 residues. The ends were cut back, 4 bases at V and 4 bases at J, with 14 bases in the middle. As DNA, the CDR3 is TGCAGCGTTGCTGGTGTGCCGGGGGGAAACACCATATATTTT. It codes for CSVAGVPGGNTIYF.

The CDR3 DNA reads as TGTGCCAGCAGCGGCGGGACAGGCCGGGACTATGGCTACACCTTC. This encodes CASSGGTGRDYGYTF. V and J are TRBV7-8 and TRBJ1-2, with TRBD1 matching 8 bases. CDR1 SGHVS and CDR2 FQNEAQ come from the germline V gene. The CDR3 length is 15 residues. The trim removed 5 bases at V and 3 bases at J, leaving 8 bases unmatched.

This chain uses TRBV5-4 with TRBJ1-2, with 9 bases identical to TRBD1. The CDR3 consists of 14 residues. Unmatched junction bases numbered 4, after V lost 4 bases and J lost 3 bases. In germline, CDR1 is SGHNT, CDR2 YYREEE (reference sequence). CDR3 coding DNA: TGTGCCAGCAGCCGGGACAGGGCGGACTATGGCTACACCTTC. This encodes CASSRDRADYGYTF.

This CDR3 reads CASSFSGQAFYGYTF. The CDR3 DNA sequence: TGTGCCAGCAGTTTCTCAGGACAGGCGTTCTATGGCTACACCTTC. The chain recombines TRBV27 with TRBJ1-2; 7 bases agree with TRBD1. This CDR3 is built from 15 residues. Trimming took 3 bases from V and 4 from J; bases not matched to a gene: 8. CDR1 MNHEY and CDR2 SMNVEV come from the germline V gene (reference sequence).

The chain joins TRBV4-1 to TRBJ2-1; TRBD2 might be the D (6 bases). Trimming shortened V by 1 base and J by 6 bases, and 19 bases separated the two germline ends. Per germline, CDR1 MGHRA and CDR2 YSYEKL. The CDR3 extends over 17 amino acids. In nucleotides, the CDR3 is TGCGCCAGCAGCCAAGCCTCCTACGGGACTGGCGTCAATGAGCAGTTCTTC. As protein: CASSQASYGTGVNEQFF.

This chain links TRBV18 with TRBJ2-1, with 8 nucleotides matching TRBD2. This CDR3 comprises 17 residues. Trimming at V came to 3 bases and at J to 4 bases, leaving 11 bases not matched to a gene. From germline, CDR1 is KGHSH and CDR2 LQKENI. The DNA of the CDR3 is TGTGCCAGCTCACCGGGAAATTTAGCGGGACCTTACAATGAGCAGTTCTTC. Translation: CASSPGNLAGPYNEQFF.

V usage is TRBV6-5 and J usage is TRBJ2-3; 8 bases fit TRBD1. There are 15 residues in the CDR3. The V segment lost 7 bases and the J segment 6 bases; nucleotides outside the gene matches: 12. Germline V lookup: CDR1 MNHEY, CDR2 SVGAGI. CDR3 coding DNA: TGTGCCAGCAACCCGACGCAGGGGGCAGGTGATACGCAGTATTTT. This gives the protein CASNPTQGAGDTQYF.

In this sample, this clone turned up a few times. J is TRBJ1-2 and V is TRBV5-1; 7 positions agree with TRBD1. V lost 4 bases, J lost 3 bases, and 6 bases stayed unmatched. The V gene's germline CDR1 is SGHRS and CDR2 YFSETQ. This CDR3 spans 14 amino acids. The CDR3 sequence is CASSVGGQHYGYTF. The CDR3 DNA reads TGCGCCAGCAGCGTGGGGGGACAGCACTATGGCTACACCTTC.

The chain recombines TRBV4-1 with TRBJ2-2; 11 bases agree with TRBD1. From germline, CDR1 is MGHRA and CDR2 YSYEKL. This CDR3 spans 15 amino acids. V shed 3 bases and J 7 bases; nucleotides not matched to a gene: 4. The CDR3 spells CASSQDRGRGGELFF. The CDR3 coding sequence is TGCGCCAGCAGCCAGGACAGGGGGCGAGGCGGGGAGCTGTTTTTT.

The count of this clone is one. The rearrangement links TRBV2 to TRBJ1-1; tentatively, D is TRBD1 (5 bases). The CDR3 loop spans 13 amino acids. Germline values: CDR1 SNHLY, CDR2 FYNNEI. Trimming left V 7 bases short and J 11 bases short, with 20 bases between. This CDR3 is CASTPGRQGIAFF. CDR3 sequence (DNA): TGTGCCAGCACCCCCGGGCGGCAGGGTATCGCTTTCTTT.

The chain employs TRBV5-1 and TRBJ1-1; 9 positions agree with TRBD1. This CDR3 is 17 amino acids long. With V trimmed by 4 bases and J by 7 bases, 17 bases remained unmatched. Germline CDR1 and CDR2: SGHRS and YFSETQ. The CDR3 sequence is CASSGGTGQGSGVEAFF. The CDR3, as DNA: TGCGCCAGCAGCGGTGGGACAGGGCAAGGCTCGGGGGTTGAAGCTTTCTTT.

This clone was seen more than once but under ten times. This chain joins TRBV5-1 and TRBJ2-3, with 13 positions matching TRBD2. CDR3 length equals 17 residues. V gave up 3 bases and J gave up 6 bases; unmatched junction bases: 10. The germline V gene has CDR1 SGHRS and CDR2 YFSETQ. The CDR3 region is CASSYRTSGGAADTQYF. The CDR3 DNA reads as TGCGCCAGCAGCTATAGGACTAGCGGGGGTGCAGCGGATACGCAGTATTTT.

CDR3 protein: CAIRAGLAGANTGELFF. The DNA for the CDR3 is TGTGCCATCAGGGCGGGACTAGCGGGTGCGAACACCGGGGAGCTGTTTTTT. The rearrangement links TRBV10-3 to TRBJ2-2; 12 bases are a match to TRBD2. The V gene's germline CDR1 is ENHRY and CDR2 SYGVKD. V lost 6 bases, J lost 0 bases, and 5 bases stayed unmatched. The CDR3 runs 17 residues.